The TCR beta chain described here comes from a study of blood T cell repertoires in COVID-19. Looking at the study overall: The analysed material was cDNA or gDNA that came from T cells, B-cell-depleted T cells, or PBMCs.

Method: immunoSEQ multiplex PCR; TCRdb's copy keeps in-frame clones and lacks some. The sample contains fewer than 200,000 clones, 84% of which appear only once. While infection was still active, Seattle patients were enrolled and then followed longitudinally. In the case of this clone: The same CDR3 can be traced to other DNA sequences in this sample.

V was cut by 1 base and J by 0 bases, with 10 bases left in between. This CDR3 is built from 16 residues. Looked up from germline, CDR1 is SGHAT and CDR2 is FQNNGV. This chain connects TRBV11-2 to TRBJ1-5; D perhaps matches TRBD1 (6 bases). Sequences were obtained from peripheral blood. The sequence was obtained from a woman older than 75 with COVID-19, enrolled during active disease. The CDR3 protein is CASSLVGGNSNQPQHF. The CDR3 nucleotides are TGTGCCAGCAGCTTAGTAGGGGGAAATAGCAATCAGCCCCAGCATTTT.